Sequencing of this T cell receptor beta chain was carried out in a study of blood T cell repertoires in COVID-19. Study-wide background: Spain, Italy and the United States supplied samples that represented acute and convalescent COVID-19.

The germline CDR1 and CDR2 sequences are SGHRS and YFSETQ. The CDR3 is 13 residues long. The junction had 11 bases not matched to a gene; V was cut back by 2 bases and J by 15 bases. The protocol was immunoSEQ multiplex PCR, while the TCRdb copy is restricted to in-frame clones and leaves out a portion. The sample yields nearly 200,000 clones, approximately 87% seen once. In its sample, this clone was seen a few times. The clonotype comes from a woman in her 70s with acute or convalescent COVID-19. Source material: peripheral blood. The chain joins TRBV5-1 to TRBJ2-1; 7 bases fit TRBD1. CDR3 nucleotide sequence: TGCGCCAGCAGCTTCACCGGTCGACAGGGTTCGTTCTTC. This translates into CASSFTGRQGSFF. The full variable domain, its missing parts supplied by reference TRBV5-1 and TRBJ2-1, is KAGVTQTPRYLIKTRGQQVTLSCSPISGHRSVSWYQQTPGQGLQFLFEYFSETQRNKGNFPGRFSGRQFSNSRSEMNVSTLELGDSALYLCASSFTGRQGSFFGPGTRLTVL.